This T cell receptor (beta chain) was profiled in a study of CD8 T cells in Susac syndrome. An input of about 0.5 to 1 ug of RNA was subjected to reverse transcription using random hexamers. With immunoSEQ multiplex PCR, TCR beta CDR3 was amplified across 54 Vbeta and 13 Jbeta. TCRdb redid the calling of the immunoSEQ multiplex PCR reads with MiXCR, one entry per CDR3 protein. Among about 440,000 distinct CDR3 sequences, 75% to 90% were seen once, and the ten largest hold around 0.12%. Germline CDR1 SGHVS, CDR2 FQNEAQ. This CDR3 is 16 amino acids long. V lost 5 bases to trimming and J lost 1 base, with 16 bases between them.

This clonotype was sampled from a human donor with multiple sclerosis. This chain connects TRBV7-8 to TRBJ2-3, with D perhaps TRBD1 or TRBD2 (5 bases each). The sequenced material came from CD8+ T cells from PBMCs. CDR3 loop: CASSRVVGVGTDTQYF. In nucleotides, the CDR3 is TGTGCCAGCAGCCGAGTTGTGGGGGTCGGCACAGATACGCAGTATTTT.